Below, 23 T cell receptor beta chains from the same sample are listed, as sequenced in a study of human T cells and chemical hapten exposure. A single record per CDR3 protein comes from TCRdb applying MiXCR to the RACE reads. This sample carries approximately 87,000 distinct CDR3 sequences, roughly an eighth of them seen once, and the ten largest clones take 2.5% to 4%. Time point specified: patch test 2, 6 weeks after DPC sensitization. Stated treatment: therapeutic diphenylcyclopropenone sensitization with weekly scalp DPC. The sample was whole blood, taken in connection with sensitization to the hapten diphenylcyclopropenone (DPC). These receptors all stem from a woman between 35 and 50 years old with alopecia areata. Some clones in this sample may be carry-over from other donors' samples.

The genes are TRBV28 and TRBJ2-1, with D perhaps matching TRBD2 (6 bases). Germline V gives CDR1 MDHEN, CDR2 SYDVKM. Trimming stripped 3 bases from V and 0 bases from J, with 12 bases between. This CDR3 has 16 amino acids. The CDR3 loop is CASSLGGASSYNEQFF. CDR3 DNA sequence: TGTGCCAGCAGTTTGGGCGGGGCGAGCTCCTACAATGAGCAGTTCTTC.

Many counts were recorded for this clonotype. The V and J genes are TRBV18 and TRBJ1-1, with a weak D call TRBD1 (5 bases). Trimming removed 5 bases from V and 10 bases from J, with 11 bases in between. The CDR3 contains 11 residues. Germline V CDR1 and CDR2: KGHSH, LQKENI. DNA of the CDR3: TGTGCCAGCTCAGGCAGGGCTAGAGCTTTCTTT. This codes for CASSGRARAFF.

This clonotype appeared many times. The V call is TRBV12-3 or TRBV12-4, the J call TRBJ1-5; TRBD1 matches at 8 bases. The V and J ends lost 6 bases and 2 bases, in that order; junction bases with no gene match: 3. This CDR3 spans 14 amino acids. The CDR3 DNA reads TGTGCCAGCAGCGGGACAGGCGGCAATCAGCCCCAGCATTTT. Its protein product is CASSGTGGNQPQHF.

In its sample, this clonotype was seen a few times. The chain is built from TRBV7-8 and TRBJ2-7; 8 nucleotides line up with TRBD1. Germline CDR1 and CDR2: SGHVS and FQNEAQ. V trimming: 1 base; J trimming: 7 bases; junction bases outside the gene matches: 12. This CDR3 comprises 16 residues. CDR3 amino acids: CASSLDRGTRGWEQYF. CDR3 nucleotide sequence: TGTGCCAGCAGCTTAGACAGGGGGACTCGGGGTTGGGAGCAGTACTTC.

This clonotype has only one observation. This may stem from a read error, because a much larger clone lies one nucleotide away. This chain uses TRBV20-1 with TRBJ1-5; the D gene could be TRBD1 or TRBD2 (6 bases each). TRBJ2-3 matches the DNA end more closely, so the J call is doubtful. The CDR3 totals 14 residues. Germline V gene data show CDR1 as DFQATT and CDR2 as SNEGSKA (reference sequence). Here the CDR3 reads CSAGGLRSNQPQYF. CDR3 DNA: TGCAGTGCAGGGGGGTTGCGTAGCAATCAGCCCCAGTATTTT.

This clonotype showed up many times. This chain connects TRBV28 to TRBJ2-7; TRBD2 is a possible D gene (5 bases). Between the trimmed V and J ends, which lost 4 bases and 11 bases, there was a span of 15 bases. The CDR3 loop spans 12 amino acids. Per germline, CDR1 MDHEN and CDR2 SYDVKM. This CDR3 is CASSSGLPEEYF. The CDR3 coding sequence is TGTGCCAGCAGTTCCGGACTTCCTGAGGAGTACTTC.

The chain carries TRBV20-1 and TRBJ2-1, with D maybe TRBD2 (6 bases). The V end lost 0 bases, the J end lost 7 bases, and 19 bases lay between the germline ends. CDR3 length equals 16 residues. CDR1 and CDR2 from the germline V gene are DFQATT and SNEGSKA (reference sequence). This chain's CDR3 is CSARDPSGPRGNEQFF. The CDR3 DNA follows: TGCAGTGCTAGAGACCCCAGCGGGCCTCGCGGGAATGAGCAGTTCTTC.

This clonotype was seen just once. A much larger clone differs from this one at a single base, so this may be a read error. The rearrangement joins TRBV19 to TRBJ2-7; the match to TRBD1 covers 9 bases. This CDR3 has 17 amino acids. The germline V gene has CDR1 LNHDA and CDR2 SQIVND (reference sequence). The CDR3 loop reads CAGSIRDGGTGSYEQYF. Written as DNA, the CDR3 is TGTGCCGGTAGTATACGGGATGGCGGGACAGGGTCCTACGAGCAGTACTTC.

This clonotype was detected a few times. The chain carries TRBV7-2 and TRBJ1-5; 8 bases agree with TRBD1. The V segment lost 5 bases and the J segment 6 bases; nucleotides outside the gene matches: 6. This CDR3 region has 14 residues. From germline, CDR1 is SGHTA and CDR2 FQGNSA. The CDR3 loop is CASSQNDRGQPQHF. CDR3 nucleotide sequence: TGTGCCAGCAGCCAGAATGACAGGGGTCAGCCCCAGCATTTT.

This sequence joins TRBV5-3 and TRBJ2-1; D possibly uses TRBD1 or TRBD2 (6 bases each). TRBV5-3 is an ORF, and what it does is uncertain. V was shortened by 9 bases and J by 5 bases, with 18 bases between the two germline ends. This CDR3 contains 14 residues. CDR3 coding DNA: TGTGCCACCACGGGGGCTAGCAGGGACAATGAGCAGTTCTTC. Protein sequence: CATTGASRDNEQFF.

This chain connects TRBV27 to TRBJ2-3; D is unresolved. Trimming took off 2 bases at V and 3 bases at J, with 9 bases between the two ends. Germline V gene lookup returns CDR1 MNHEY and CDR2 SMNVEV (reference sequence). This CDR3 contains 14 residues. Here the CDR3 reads CASSLRQGTDTQYF. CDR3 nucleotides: TGTGCCAGCAGTTTACGACAAGGGACAGATACGCAGTATTTT.

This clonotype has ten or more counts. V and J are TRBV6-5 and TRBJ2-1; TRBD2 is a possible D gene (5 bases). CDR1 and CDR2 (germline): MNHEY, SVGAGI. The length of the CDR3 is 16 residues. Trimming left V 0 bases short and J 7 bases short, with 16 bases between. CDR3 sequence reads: CASSYSRQKQRNEQFF. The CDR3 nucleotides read TGTGCCAGCAGTTACTCGAGACAAAAGCAGCGGAATGAGCAGTTCTTC.

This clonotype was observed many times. The CDR3 nucleotides are TGTGCCAGCCGCCCGCCTAGCGGTTCTAGCACAGATACGCAGTATTTT. Translating gives CASRPPSGSSTDTQYF. The rearrangement uses TRBV6-2 or TRBV6-3 and TRBJ2-3; 7 bases agree with TRBD2. The CDR3 totals 16 residues. The ends lost 8 bases at V and 0 bases at J; junction bases unmatched: 11. CDR1 MNHEY and CDR2 SVGEGT come from the germline V gene.

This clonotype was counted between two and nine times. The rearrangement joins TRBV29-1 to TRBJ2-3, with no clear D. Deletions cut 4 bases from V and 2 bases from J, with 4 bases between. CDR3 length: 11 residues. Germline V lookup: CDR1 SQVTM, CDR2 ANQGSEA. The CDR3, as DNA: TGCAGCGTTGGACACACAGATACGCAGTATTTT. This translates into CSVGHTDTQYF.

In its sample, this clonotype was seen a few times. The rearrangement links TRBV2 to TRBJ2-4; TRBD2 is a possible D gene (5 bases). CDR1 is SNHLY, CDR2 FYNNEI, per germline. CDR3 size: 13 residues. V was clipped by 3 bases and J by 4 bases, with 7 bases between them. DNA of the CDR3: TGTGCCAGCAGTGATAGGGAGAAAAACATTCAGTACTTC. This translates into CASSDREKNIQYF.

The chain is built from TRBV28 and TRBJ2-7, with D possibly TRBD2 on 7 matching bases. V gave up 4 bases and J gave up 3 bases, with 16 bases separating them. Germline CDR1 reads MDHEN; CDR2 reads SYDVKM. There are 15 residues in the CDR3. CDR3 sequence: CASSSGGRENYEQYF. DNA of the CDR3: TGTGCCAGCAGTTCGGGGGGCCGGGAAAACTACGAGCAGTACTTC.

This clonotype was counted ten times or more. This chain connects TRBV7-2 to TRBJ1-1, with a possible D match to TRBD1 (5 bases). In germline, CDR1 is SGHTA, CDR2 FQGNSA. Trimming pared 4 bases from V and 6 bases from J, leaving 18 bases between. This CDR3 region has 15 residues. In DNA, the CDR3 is TGTGCCAGCAGCTCCGAAAGCACAGGAGCTTCTGAAGCTTTCTTT. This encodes CASSSESTGASEAFF.

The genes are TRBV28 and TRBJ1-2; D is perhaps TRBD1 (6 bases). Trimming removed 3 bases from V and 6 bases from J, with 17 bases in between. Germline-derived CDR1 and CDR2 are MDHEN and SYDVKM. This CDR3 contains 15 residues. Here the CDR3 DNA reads TGTGCCAGCAGTTTGCACAGGGCGTTCTTCGATGGCTACACCTTC. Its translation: CASSLHRAFFDGYTF.

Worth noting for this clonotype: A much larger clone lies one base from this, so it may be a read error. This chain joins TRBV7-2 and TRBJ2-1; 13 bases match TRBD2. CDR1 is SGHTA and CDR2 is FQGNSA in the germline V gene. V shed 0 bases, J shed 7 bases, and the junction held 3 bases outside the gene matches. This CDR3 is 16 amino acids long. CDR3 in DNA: TGTGCCAGCAGCTTAGCCGGGACTAGCGGGAATAATGAGCAGTTCTTC. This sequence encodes CASSLAGTSGNNEQFF. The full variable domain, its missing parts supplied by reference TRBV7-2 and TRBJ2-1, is GAGVSQSPSNKVTEKGKDVELRCDPISGHTALYWYRQSLGQGLEFLIYFQGNSAPDKSGLPSDRFSAERTGGSVSTLTIQRTQQEDSAVYLCASSLAGTSGNNEQFFGPGTRLTVL.

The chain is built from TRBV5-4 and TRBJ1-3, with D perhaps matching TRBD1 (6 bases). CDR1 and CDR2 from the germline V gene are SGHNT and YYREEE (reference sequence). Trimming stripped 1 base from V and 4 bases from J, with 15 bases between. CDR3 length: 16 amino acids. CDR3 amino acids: CASSLSRGASGNTIYF. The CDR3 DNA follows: TGTGCCAGCAGCTTGTCGCGGGGGGCATCGGGAAACACCATATATTTT.

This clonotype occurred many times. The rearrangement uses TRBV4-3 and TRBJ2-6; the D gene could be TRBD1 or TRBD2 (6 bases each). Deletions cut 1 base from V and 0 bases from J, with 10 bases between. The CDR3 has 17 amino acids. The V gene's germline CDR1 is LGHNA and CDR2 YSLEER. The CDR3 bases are TGCGCCAGCAGCCAAGCGGGGGCCAGCTCTGGGGCCAACGTCCTGACTTTC. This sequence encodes CASSQAGASSGANVLTF.

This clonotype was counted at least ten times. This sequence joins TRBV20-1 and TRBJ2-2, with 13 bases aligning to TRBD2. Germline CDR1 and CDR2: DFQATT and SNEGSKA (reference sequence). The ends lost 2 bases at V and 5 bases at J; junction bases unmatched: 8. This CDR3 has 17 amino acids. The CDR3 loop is CSARQGLGLAGTGELFF. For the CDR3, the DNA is TGCAGTGCTAGACAGGGCTTGGGACTAGCGGGAACCGGGGAGCTGTTTTTT.

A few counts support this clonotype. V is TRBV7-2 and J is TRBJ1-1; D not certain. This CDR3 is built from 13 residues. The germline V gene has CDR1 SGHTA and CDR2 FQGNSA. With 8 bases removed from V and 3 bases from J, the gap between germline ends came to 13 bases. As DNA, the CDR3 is TGTGCCAGCTCGTTTTTCGGTGACACTGAAGCTTTCTTT. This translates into CASSFFGDTEAFF.